The next 13 T cell receptor beta chains were all read from a single sample in a study of T cell responses to AZD1222 COVID-19 vaccine. The protocol was immunoSEQ multiplex PCR, while the TCRdb copy is restricted to in-frame clones and leaves out a portion. The sample includes some 94,000 clones, 87% of them seen just once. The sequenced sample was peripheral blood, obtained on day 0 of AZD1222 vaccination. These receptors all stem from an adult in good health.

The sample holds one count of this clone. The chain recombines TRBV7-3 with TRBJ2-7; the match to TRBD1 covers 10 bases. Germline V gene sequence: CDR1 SGHTA, CDR2 FQGTGA. The CDR3 is 15 residues long. V shed 3 bases, J shed 2 bases, and the junction held 4 bases outside the gene matches. The CDR3 DNA is TGTGCCAGCAGCTTGGGACAGGGGATGACCTACGAGCAGTACTTC. This encodes CASSLGQGMTYEQYF.

The V call is TRBV4-3, the J call TRBJ2-1; D is ambiguous. Germline assignment: CDR1 LGHNA and CDR2 YSLEER. The germline V and J ends were trimmed by 0 bases and 4 bases, with 13 bases remaining between them. The CDR3 sequence is 16 residues long. CDR3 amino acids: CASSQDRNSFYNEQFF. DNA of the CDR3: TGCGCCAGCAGCCAAGACCGGAATTCATTTTACAATGAGCAGTTCTTC.

This chain's CDR3 is CASGSTELGNTIYF. DNA for the CDR3: TGTGCTAGTGGTTCGACAGAGCTTGGAAACACCATATATTTT. The gene calls are TRBV12-5 and TRBJ1-3, with D possibly being TRBD1 (5 bases). Germline lookup yields CDR1 LGHNT and CDR2 FRNRAP. The V end was cut by 4 bases, the J end by 3 bases, with 10 bases between. This CDR3 has 14 residues.

The chain is built from TRBV18 and TRBJ1-1; 9 nucleotides align to TRBD1. The length of the CDR3 is 13 residues. V shed 4 bases and J 7 bases; nucleotides not matched to a gene: 4. CDR1 is KGHSH and CDR2 is LQKENI in the germline V gene. The CDR3 protein is CASSLDRGDEAFF. CDR3 in DNA: TGTGCCAGCTCACTTGACAGGGGGGATGAAGCTTTCTTT.

This rearrangement joins TRBV7-9 to TRBJ2-7; D uncertain. Trimming stripped 1 base from V and 0 bases from J, with 4 bases between. The V gene's germline CDR1 is SEHNR and CDR2 FQNEAQ (reference sequence). The CDR3 spans 13 residues. The CDR3 DNA reads TGTGCCAGCAGCTTAGGGCACTCCTACGAGCAGTACGTC. Its protein product is CASSLGHSYEQYV.

The chain couples TRBV4-3 to TRBJ1-1; TRBD1 aligns across 7 bases. The CDR3 spans 15 residues. The V and J ends lost 4 bases and 5 bases, in that order; junction bases with no gene match: 10. The germline V gene encodes CDR1 LGHNA and CDR2 YSLEER. In DNA form, the CDR3 reads TGCGCCAGCAGCCTCGAGCTGACAGGGCGTACTGAAGCTTTCTTT. This codes for CASSLELTGRTEAFF.

V gene TRBV7-3 combines with J gene TRBJ1-1; no clear D gene. Germline V gives CDR1 SGHTA, CDR2 FQGTGA. The germline V and J ends were trimmed by 1 base and 1 base, with 4 bases remaining between them. The CDR3 totals 13 residues. CDR3 residues: CASSLNRNTEAFF. The CDR3 nucleotides are TGTGCCAGCAGCTTAAACCGGAACACTGAAGCTTTCTTT. The entire variable domain, with the rest obtained from reference TRBV7-3 and TRBJ1-1, is as follows: GAGVSQTPSNKVTEKGKYVELRCDPISGHTALYWYRQSLGQGPEFLIYFQGTGAADDSGLPNDRFFAVRPEGSVSTLKIQRTERGDSAVYLCASSLNRNTEAFFGQGTRLTVV.

The chain has TRBV19 and TRBJ1-1; the D gene is possibly TRBD1 (6 bases). Trimming took 9 bases from V and 1 from J, leaving 12 bases between them. In germline, CDR1 is LNHDA, CDR2 SQIVND (reference sequence). The CDR3 totals 13 residues. CDR3 coding DNA: TGTGCCAGCTCAGGGGCGCGGAACACTGAAGCTTTCTTT. Its translation is CASSGARNTEAFF. Looking up the rest from reference TRBV19 and TRBJ1-1 gives the full variable domain: DGGITQSPKYLFRKEGQNVTLSCEQNLNHDAMYWYRQDPGQGLRLIYYSQIVNDFQKGDIAEGYSVSREKKESFPLTVTSAQKNPTAFYLCASSGARNTEAFFGQGTRLTVV.

This clone came up once. V and J are TRBV2 and TRBJ2-7; TRBD1 might be the D (6 bases). CDR1 is SNHLY and CDR2 is FYNNEI in the germline V gene. The CDR3 has 12 amino acids. Trimming pared 8 bases from V and 3 bases from J, leaving 11 bases between. The CDR3 region is CASLGQSYEQYF. The CDR3 DNA sequence: TGTGCCAGCCTCGGACAGAGCTACGAGCAGTACTTC.

This clone was picked up a small number of times. The J gene is TRBJ1-1, the V gene TRBV4-2; D ambiguous. From germline, CDR1 is LGHNA and CDR2 YNFKEQ. Trimming pared 0 bases from V and 7 bases from J, leaving 15 bases between. CDR3 length equals 15 residues. The CDR3 sequence: CASSQDERESGEAFF. CDR3 sequence (DNA): TGTGCCAGCAGCCAAGATGAGAGGGAGAGCGGTGAAGCTTTCTTT.

The chain carries TRBV9 and TRBJ1-6; tentative D call: TRBD1 (6 bases). The germline V gene encodes CDR1 SGDLS and CDR2 YYNGEE. The CDR3 spans 17 residues. Trimming pared 0 bases from V and 7 bases from J, leaving 17 bases between. DNA of the CDR3: TGTGCCAGCAGCGTAGGGGACACTCTGGAATGGAATTCACCCCTCCACTTT. This gives the protein CASSVGDTLEWNSPLHF.

The chain links TRBV23-1 to TRBJ1-5; D is unclear. TRBV23-1 is an ORF; its function is uncertain. The V end lost 0 bases, the J end lost 0 bases, and 9 bases lay between the germline ends. This CDR3 comprises 16 residues. The CDR3 region is CASSQSRTDSNQPQHF. The DNA of the CDR3 is TGCGCCAGCAGTCAATCTCGCACCGATAGCAATCAGCCCCAGCATTTT.

This chain uses TRBV4-2 with TRBJ1-3, with TRBD1 matching 7 bases. The germline V gene encodes CDR1 LGHNA and CDR2 YNFKEQ. The CDR3 loop spans 18 amino acids. The J segment lost 2 bases and the V segment lost 4 bases, leaving 14 bases of the junction unmatched. CDR3 amino acids: CASSRSQLDREAGNTIYF. The CDR3 DNA is TGTGCCAGCAGCCGTTCCCAACTAGACAGGGAAGCTGGAAACACCATATATTTT.